This T cell receptor (beta chain) was retrieved from a study of shared clonotypes between healthy human individuals (dated by TCRdb to about 2020). With respect to the entire study: A couple of women and a few men aged 18 to 49 years were included in the cohort. To estimate repertoire size and how much clonotype sharing occurs between individuals, the study deeply sequenced the blood TCR repertoires of five healthy adults. Per donor, three plates each were used for CD4 naive and CD4 memory, two for CD8 naive, and one for CD8 memory. Between about 0.9 and 8.9 billion PBMCs per donor were obtained by leukapheresis. To increase sequencing depth and limit assay-specific biases, different laboratories used diverse techniques to prepare libraries and sequence TCR repertoires.

As for this clone: Its antigen is unknown. One base away there is no much larger clone; base qualities are not given. Other DNA sequences in the sample encode the same CDR3.

The full study reports these points: Clonotypes shared by all four sorted-subset donors showed higher generation probabilities than non-shared clonotypes. When a handful of donors were compared, the shared fraction of clonotypes was around 4.6% for naive CD4, about 4% for naive CD8, 2.3% for memory CD4, and less than 0.45% for memory CD8. Pairwise subsampling led to the expectation that sequencing depth would affect the degree of clonotype sharing among donors. Because the study included only a small number of donors, the genetic and exposure-history diversity represented was limited. Sampling was restricted to blood, and TCR repertoires in tissues likely differ from the TCR repertoires found in blood. Estimated clonotype richness was generally larger for naive than for memory subsets. Rarefaction of sorted-subset datasets indicated incomplete sequencing despite the large sequencing depth.

The donors were healthy, HIV-negative adults who had no recently reported acute infections or vaccinations. All donors were Caucasian adults living in Nashville, Tennessee, USA. CD4+ T cells were enriched by magnetic negative selection, after which naive cells were positively selected on CD45RA and the negative fraction was taken as the memory subset. After blood collection by leukapheresis, PBMCs were isolated using Ficoll-Histopaque density gradient centrifugation and then cryopreserved in the vapor phase of liquid nitrogen. Purity and quantity of every magnetically sorted T cell population were checked by analytical flow cytometry. From each sorted fraction, genomic DNA was isolated and quantified by UV absorbance on a Nanodrop 2000c. TCR CDR3 regions were amplified from genomic DNA by multiplex PCR using the deep immunoSEQ assay. Extracted genomic DNA from each cell subset was distributed evenly across all wells of several immunoSEQ 96-well plates, and each plate was treated as a replicate. For sorted subsets, each replicate PCR was loaded with roughly 190 ng genomic DNA, equivalent to about 30,000 T cell genomes. The purified libraries were quantified using a Qubit 3.0 fluorometer, sized with a Bioanalyzer 2100, and then quantified again using the KAPA Library Quantification kit. Every immunoSEQ 96-well plate was sequenced on a dedicated single-read 150-cycle Illumina NextSeq 550 flow cell. The original methods were these. Because the immunoSEQ output held only junctional sequences and lacked quality scores, the filtering could not match the filtering applied to full-length reads. Sequences were annotated with PyIR, a Python wrapper for IgBLAST v1.9, using IMGT germline references to assign V/J genes and CDR3. Reads were filtered out if the reads had weak V/J assignments (E-value above 1e-6), no CDR3, stop codons, out-of-frame junctions, or ambiguous translated residues. V3J clonotypes were defined as sequences sharing the same inferred V gene, J gene, and CDR3 amino acid sequence. To compute the percentage overlap between repertoires, the number of shared unique clonotypes was divided by the size of the smaller repertoire. Repertoire richness was assessed with RTK rarefaction, the Chao1 estimator, and Recon v2.1 estimates of unobserved clonotypes. Generation probabilities for all TCRbeta clonotypes obtained by the gDNA method from several donors were computed using OLGA. TCRdb mirrors the immuneACCESS table, restricted to in-frame sequences. Some clones are absent from its copies; in checked studies, under half trace to an unresolved V gene, and the reason for the others is unknown. The V and J calls and clone size are taken from that table; D and trimming were inferred from the DNA. The sample profile shows about 980,000 clones; approximately 76% of them were found once. The ten largest clones take up around 1.5% of the sample.

Per the germline V gene (reference sequence), SGHNT is the CDR1 and YYREEE is the CDR2. V drops 0 bases and J drops 0 bases, leaving 7 bases in between. From the cysteine up to the phenylalanine, the CDR3 has a length of 15 residues. Of all the DNA, just the CDR3 is kept, 45 bases in frame from base 1. Recombination linked TRBV5-4 to TRBJ1-3; the D gene cannot be named for sure. This receptor was taken from a man aged 18 to 29 in good health. Material: memory CD4+ T cells sorted from blood. The cell subset or site label of this sample denotes: CD45RA-negative fraction. This receptor carries the CDR3 CASSLDKSSGNTIYF. At the DNA level, the sequence is TGTGCCAGCAGCTTGGACAAGAGCTCTGGAAACACCATATATTTT. Reference TRBV5-4 and TRBJ1-3 genes cover what lies past the CDR3, so the full variable domain is ETGVTQSPTHLIKTRGQQVTLRCSSQSGHNTVSWYQQALGQGPQFIFQYYREEENGRGNFPPRFSGLQFPNYSSELNVNALELDDSALYLCASSLDKSSGNTIYFGEGSWLTVV.